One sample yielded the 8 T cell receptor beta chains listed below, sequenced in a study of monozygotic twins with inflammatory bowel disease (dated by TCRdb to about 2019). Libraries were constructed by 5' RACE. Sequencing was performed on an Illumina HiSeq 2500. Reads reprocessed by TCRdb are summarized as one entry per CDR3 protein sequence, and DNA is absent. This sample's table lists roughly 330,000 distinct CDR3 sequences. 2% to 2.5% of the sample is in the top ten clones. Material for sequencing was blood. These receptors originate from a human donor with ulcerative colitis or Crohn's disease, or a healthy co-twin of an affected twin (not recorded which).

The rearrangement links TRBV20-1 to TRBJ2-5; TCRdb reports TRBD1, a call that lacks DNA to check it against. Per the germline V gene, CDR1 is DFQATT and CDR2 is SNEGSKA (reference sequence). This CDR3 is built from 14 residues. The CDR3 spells CSATWTGVIKTQYF.

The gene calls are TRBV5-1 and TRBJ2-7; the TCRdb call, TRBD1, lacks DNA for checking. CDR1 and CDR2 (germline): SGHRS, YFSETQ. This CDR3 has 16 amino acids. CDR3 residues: CASSYQSGTGANEQYF.

This CDR3 is CSLLRGETQYF. This sequence joins TRBV20-1 and TRBJ2-5; there is no DNA to check the TCRdb D call of TRBD1. Germline V gene data show CDR1 as DFQATT and CDR2 as SNEGSKA (reference sequence). The CDR3 spans 11 residues.

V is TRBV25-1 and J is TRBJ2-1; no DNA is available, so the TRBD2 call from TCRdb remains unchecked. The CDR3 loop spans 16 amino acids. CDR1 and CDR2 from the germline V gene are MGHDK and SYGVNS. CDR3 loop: CASSEPTSGRVWEQFF.

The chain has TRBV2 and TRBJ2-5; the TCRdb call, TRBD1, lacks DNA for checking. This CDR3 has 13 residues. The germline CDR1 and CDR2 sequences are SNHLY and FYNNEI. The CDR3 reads CASIDREQGTQYF. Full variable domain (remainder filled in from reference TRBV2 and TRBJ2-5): EPEVTQTPSHQVTQMGQEVILRCVPISNHLYFYWYRQILGQKVEFLVSFYNNEISEKSEIFDDQFSVERPDGSNFTLKIRSTKLEDSAMYFCASIDREQGTQYFGPGTRLLVL.

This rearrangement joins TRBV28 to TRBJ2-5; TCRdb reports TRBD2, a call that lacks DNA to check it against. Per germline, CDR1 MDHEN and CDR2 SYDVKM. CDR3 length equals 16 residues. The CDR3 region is CASSWGGLAGRETQYF.

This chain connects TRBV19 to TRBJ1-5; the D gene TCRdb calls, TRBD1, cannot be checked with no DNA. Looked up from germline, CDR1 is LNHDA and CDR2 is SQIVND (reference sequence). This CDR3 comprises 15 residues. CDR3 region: CASSIGGTGSQPQHF.

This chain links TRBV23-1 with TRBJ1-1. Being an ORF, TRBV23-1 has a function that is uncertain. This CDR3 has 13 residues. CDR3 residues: CASSHYVGTEAFF.